Listed below are T cell receptor beta chains from one sample, sequenced in a study of response to subunit inactivated influenza vaccine. Each CDR3 protein is one row after TCRdb ran MiXCR on the RT-PCR reads. The sample comprises hundreds of thousands of distinct CDR3 sequences, around 13% of which are singletons, and 13% rests with the top ten. The sample here was PBMCs from blood, taken about 6 weeks after vaccination. Receptor source: a man between 45 and 60 years old who received an inactivated influenza vaccine. The CDR3 runs from the conserved cysteine through the conserved F or W.

v_call cdr3_aa
TRBV3-1 CASSQDNSGAYNEQFF
TRBV10-3 CAISEPSVRGTSGMNEQFF
TRBV6-5 CASSYSRGTQYF
TRBV5-1 CASSLQGQGPDEQYF
TRBV5-1 CASSLSGTGDYGYTF
TRBV10-3 CAISEAGGFEQYF
TRBV9 CASTDGGWASGYTF
TRBV4-3 CASSRAGLAGTDTQYF
TRBV29-1 CSVGLASGSNEQYF
TRBV12-3/TRBV12-4 CASSLGANVLTF
TRBV20-1 CSARDESSTDTQYF
TRBV7-8 CASSSPGQGMEDTEAFF
TRBV6-2/TRBV6-3 CASSPGQELFF
TRBV20-1 CSARETGPRAGELFF
TRBV20-1 CSARDSNYGYTF
TRBV5-1 CASRVLTGTATGELFF
TRBV5-1 CASSLAGQGMETQYF
TRBV24-1 CATSDPRVRPNEQFF
TRBV6-1 CASSQPGGIAKNIQYF
TRBV20-1 CSARDPSGRTYNEQFF
TRBV2 CASSALGLAGGSYNEQFF
TRBV4-3 CASSQVVAGEAKNIQYF
TRBV4-1 CASSQEGDSSYEQYF
TRBV6-1 CASSITGTGGEKLFF
TRBV5-1 CASSPGGGSSYNEQFF
TRBV6-5 CASSYRDRGDYGYTF
TRBV4-2 CASSQVQGHEQYF
TRBV18 CASSPDNAYEQYF
TRBV4-2 CASSRRGGLATIQSNEQFF
TRBV20-1 CSATGRGGYSPLHF
TRBV20-1 CCVSQGLAGGLTYNEQFF
TRBV5-1 CASSLDGGADTQYF
TRBV5-1 CASSPGQGVMVNTEAFF
TRBV5-1 CASSYTGGYEQYF
TRBV29-1 CSVESGVEEETQYF
TRBV7-9 CASSSKSSGQALYEQYF
TRBV11-2 CASSFGTGGAYTEAFF
TRBV5-1 CASSPTGTASNEQYF
TRBV10-3 CAITRDRDAYGYTF
TRBV12-3/TRBV12-4 CASSLAALAGHNEQFF
TRBV12-3/TRBV12-4 CASSRVDGELFF
TRBV12-3/TRBV12-4 CASATRYTEAFF
TRBV20-1 CSAPPSGPSYEQYF